This T cell receptor (beta chain) was observed in a study of blood T cell repertoires in COVID-19. Study overall: Donors in the United States, Italy and Spain gave samples during acute or convalescent COVID-19. Sources were T cells, B-cell-depleted T cells, or PBMCs; the material itself was cDNA or gDNA.

Original analysis: From reference gene primer amplification, estimates of nucleated cell counts were derived. Using immunoSEQ multiplex PCR, the repertoire was profiled, and TCRdb retains in-frame clones only, with some absent. V and J calls and clone size are as listed in that table; D and trimming were resolved from the DNA. Of 250,000 to 300,000 clones listed, about 89% are singletons. This sequence was found in a man aged 45-65 years with acute or convalescent COVID-19. What was sequenced was peripheral blood.

CDR3 DNA: TGTGCCTGGTTGCGAAGGGGCGGAAACTATGGCTACACCTTC. Protein: CAWLRRGGNYGYTF. The chain recombines TRBV30 with TRBJ1-2; possible D gene TRBD1, 5 bases. In germline, CDR1 is GTSNPN, CDR2 SVGIG (reference sequence). The CDR3 is 14 residues long. Trimming cost V 5 bases and J 2 bases, with 15 bases left between them.